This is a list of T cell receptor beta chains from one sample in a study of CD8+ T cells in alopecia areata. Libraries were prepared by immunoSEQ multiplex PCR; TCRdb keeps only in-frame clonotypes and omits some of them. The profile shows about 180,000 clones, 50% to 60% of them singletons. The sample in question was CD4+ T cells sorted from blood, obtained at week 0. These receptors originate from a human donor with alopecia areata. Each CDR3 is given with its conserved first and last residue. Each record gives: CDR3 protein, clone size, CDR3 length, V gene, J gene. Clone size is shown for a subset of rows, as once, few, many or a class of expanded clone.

cdr3_aa: CAWSDRQGIYGYTF
clone_size: NA
cdr3_length: 14
v_call: TRBV30
j_call: TRBJ1-2

cdr3_aa: CASSFGGTRETQYF
clone_size: NA
cdr3_length: 14
v_call: TRBV7-9
j_call: TRBJ2-5

cdr3_aa: CAWRPTGTGNTGELFF
clone_size: NA
cdr3_length: 16
v_call: TRBV30
j_call: TRBJ2-2

cdr3_aa: CSVAHTGGIETQYF
clone_size: NA
cdr3_length: 14
v_call: TRBV29-1
j_call: TRBJ2-5

cdr3_aa: CSVDRRRITDGYTF
clone_size: NA
cdr3_length: 14
v_call: TRBV29-1
j_call: TRBJ1-2

cdr3_aa: CASRRDPARTGELFF
clone_size: few
cdr3_length: 15
v_call: TRBV5-6
j_call: TRBJ2-2

cdr3_aa: CASSLSGDGDTQYF
clone_size: NA
cdr3_length: 14
v_call: TRBV5-1
j_call: TRBJ2-3

cdr3_aa: CAWSVGRANQPQHF
clone_size: once
cdr3_length: 14
v_call: TRBV30
j_call: TRBJ1-5

cdr3_aa: CSVSENSNQPQHF
clone_size: NA
cdr3_length: 13
v_call: TRBV29-1
j_call: TRBJ1-5

cdr3_aa: CASSLYGRGELFF
clone_size: NA
cdr3_length: 13
v_call: TRBV5-6
j_call: TRBJ2-2

cdr3_aa: CAWSVLGGEQYF
clone_size: NA
cdr3_length: 12
v_call: TRBV30
j_call: TRBJ2-7

cdr3_aa: CSVTGTGDYEQYF
clone_size: few
cdr3_length: 13
v_call: TRBV29-1
j_call: TRBJ2-7

cdr3_aa: CATSRDELGVLFF
clone_size: few
cdr3_length: 13
v_call: TRBV15
j_call: TRBJ2-1

cdr3_aa: CASSPGNYGYTF
clone_size: NA
cdr3_length: 12
v_call: TRBV4-1
j_call: TRBJ1-2

cdr3_aa: CAWTIGQGIYGYTF
clone_size: NA
cdr3_length: 14
v_call: TRBV30
j_call: TRBJ1-2

cdr3_aa: CASSLASGKRQFF
clone_size: NA
cdr3_length: 13
v_call: TRBV7-9
j_call: TRBJ2-1

cdr3_aa: CASSVVGGGDSYNEQFF
clone_size: NA
cdr3_length: 17
v_call: TRBV9
j_call: TRBJ2-1

cdr3_aa: CASSPGPGSGNTIYF
clone_size: few
cdr3_length: 15
v_call: TRBV9
j_call: TRBJ1-3

cdr3_aa: CTSSGGRGNEQFF
clone_size: NA
cdr3_length: 13
v_call: TRBV29-1
j_call: TRBJ2-1

cdr3_aa: CASSPDGNYGYTF
clone_size: NA
cdr3_length: 13
v_call: TRBV6-6
j_call: TRBJ1-2

cdr3_aa: CAWRLGNYGYTF
clone_size: NA
cdr3_length: 12
v_call: TRBV30
j_call: TRBJ1-2

cdr3_aa: CASSPTSLEGGTQYF
clone_size: NA
cdr3_length: 15
v_call: TRBV5-6
j_call: TRBJ2-3

cdr3_aa: CASSQGFPGVDREQYF
clone_size: NA
cdr3_length: 16
v_call: TRBV4-1
j_call: TRBJ2-7

cdr3_aa: CASSTVQGKNYGYTF
clone_size: NA
cdr3_length: 15
v_call: TRBV7-9
j_call: TRBJ1-2

cdr3_aa: CASSLVTFTDTQYF
clone_size: once
cdr3_length: 14
v_call: TRBV7-8
j_call: TRBJ2-3

cdr3_aa: CSVGEMPGRGETQYF
clone_size: NA
cdr3_length: 15
v_call: TRBV29-1
j_call: TRBJ2-5

cdr3_aa: CASSLFGGPAGELFF
clone_size: NA
cdr3_length: 15
v_call: TRBV5-6
j_call: TRBJ2-2

cdr3_aa: CSVVYRGPSPLHF
clone_size: NA
cdr3_length: 13
v_call: TRBV29-1
j_call: TRBJ1-6

cdr3_aa: CASSGGHPSYEQYF
clone_size: NA
cdr3_length: 14
v_call: TRBV9
j_call: TRBJ2-7

cdr3_aa: CAWSVGPGAKTQYF
clone_size: NA
cdr3_length: 14
v_call: TRBV30
j_call: TRBJ2-5

cdr3_aa: CASRDPRGVNQPQHF
clone_size: NA
cdr3_length: 15
v_call: TRBV2
j_call: TRBJ1-5

cdr3_aa: CASSHSGTTDTQYF
clone_size: NA
cdr3_length: 14
v_call: TRBV5-1
j_call: TRBJ2-3

cdr3_aa: CASSSAGNTIYF
clone_size: few
cdr3_length: 12
v_call: TRBV6-5
j_call: TRBJ1-3

cdr3_aa: CASSQLGYGYTF
clone_size: NA
cdr3_length: 12
v_call: TRBV4-1
j_call: TRBJ1-2

cdr3_aa: CASSRTRNERNEQFF
clone_size: NA
cdr3_length: 15
v_call: TRBV19
j_call: TRBJ2-1

cdr3_aa: CASSYTDSNQPQHF
clone_size: NA
cdr3_length: 14
v_call: TRBV6-6
j_call: TRBJ1-5

cdr3_aa: CSAIREETQYF
clone_size: NA
cdr3_length: 11
v_call: TRBV20-1
j_call: TRBJ2-5

cdr3_aa: CSVGVEDFKDTQYF
clone_size: few
cdr3_length: 14
v_call: TRBV29-1
j_call: TRBJ2-3

cdr3_aa: CASSLIGGAGTDTQYF
clone_size: NA
cdr3_length: 16
v_call: TRBV5-1
j_call: TRBJ2-3

cdr3_aa: CASSRYPPDVSNQPQHF
clone_size: once
cdr3_length: 17
v_call: TRBV4-1
j_call: TRBJ1-5

cdr3_aa: CASSYYRGQPQHF
clone_size: many
cdr3_length: 13
v_call: TRBV7-3
j_call: TRBJ1-5

cdr3_aa: CSVNEQFF
clone_size: few
cdr3_length: 8
v_call: TRBV29-1
j_call: TRBJ2-1

cdr3_aa: CASSSRNSSNYGYTF
clone_size: NA
cdr3_length: 15
v_call: TRBV7-9
j_call: TRBJ1-2

cdr3_aa: CASSLRGGLGNEQFF
clone_size: NA
cdr3_length: 15
v_call: TRBV28
j_call: TRBJ2-1